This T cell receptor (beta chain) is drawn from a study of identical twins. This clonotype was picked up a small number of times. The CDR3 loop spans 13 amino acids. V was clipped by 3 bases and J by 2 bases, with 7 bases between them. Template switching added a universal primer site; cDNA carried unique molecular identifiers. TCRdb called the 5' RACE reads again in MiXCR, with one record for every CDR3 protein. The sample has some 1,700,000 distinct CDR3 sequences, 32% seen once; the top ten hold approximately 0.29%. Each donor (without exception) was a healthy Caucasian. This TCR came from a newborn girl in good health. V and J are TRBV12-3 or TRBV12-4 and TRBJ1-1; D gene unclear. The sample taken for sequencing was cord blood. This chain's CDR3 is CASSFGDNTEAFF. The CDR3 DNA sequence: TGTGCCAGCAGTTTTGGTGACAACACTGAAGCTTTCTTT.